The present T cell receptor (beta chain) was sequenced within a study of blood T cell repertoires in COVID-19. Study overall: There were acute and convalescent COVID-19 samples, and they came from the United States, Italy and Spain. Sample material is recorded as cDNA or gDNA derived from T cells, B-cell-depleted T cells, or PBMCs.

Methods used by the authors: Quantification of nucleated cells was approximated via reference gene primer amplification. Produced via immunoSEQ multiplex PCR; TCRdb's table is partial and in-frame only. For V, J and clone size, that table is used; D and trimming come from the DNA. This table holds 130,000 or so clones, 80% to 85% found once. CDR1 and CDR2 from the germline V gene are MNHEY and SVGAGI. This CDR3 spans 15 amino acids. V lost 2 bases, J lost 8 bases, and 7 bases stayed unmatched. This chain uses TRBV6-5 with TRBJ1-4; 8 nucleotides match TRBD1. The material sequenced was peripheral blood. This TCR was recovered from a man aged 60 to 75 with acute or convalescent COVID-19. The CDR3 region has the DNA TGTGCCAGCAGTTACGGACAGGGTTTGAGAGAAAAACTGTTTTTT. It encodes CASSYGQGLREKLFF.